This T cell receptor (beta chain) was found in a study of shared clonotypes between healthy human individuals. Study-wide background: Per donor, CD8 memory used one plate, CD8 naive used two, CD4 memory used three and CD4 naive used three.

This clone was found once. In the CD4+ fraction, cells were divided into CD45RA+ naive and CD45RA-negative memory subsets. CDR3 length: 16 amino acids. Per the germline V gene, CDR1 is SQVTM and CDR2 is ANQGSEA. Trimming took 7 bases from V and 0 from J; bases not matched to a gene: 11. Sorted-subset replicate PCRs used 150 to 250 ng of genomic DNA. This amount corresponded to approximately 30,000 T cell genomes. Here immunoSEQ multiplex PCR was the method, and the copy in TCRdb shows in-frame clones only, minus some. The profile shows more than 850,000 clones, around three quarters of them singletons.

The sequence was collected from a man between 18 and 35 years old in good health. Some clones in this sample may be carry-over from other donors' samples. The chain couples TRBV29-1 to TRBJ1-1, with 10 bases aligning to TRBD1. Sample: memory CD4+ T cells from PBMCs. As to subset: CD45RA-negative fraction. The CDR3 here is CSAAGQGTLMNTEAFF. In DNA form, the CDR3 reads TGCAGCGCCGCGGGACAGGGGACCCTTATGAACACTGAAGCTTTCTTT. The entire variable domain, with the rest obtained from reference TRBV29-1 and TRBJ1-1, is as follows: SAVISQKPSRDICQRGTSLTIQCQVDSQVTMMFWYRQQPGQSLTLIATANQGSEATYESGFVIDKFPISRPNLTFSTLTVSNMSPEDSSIYLCSAAGQGTLMNTEAFFGQGTRLTVV.